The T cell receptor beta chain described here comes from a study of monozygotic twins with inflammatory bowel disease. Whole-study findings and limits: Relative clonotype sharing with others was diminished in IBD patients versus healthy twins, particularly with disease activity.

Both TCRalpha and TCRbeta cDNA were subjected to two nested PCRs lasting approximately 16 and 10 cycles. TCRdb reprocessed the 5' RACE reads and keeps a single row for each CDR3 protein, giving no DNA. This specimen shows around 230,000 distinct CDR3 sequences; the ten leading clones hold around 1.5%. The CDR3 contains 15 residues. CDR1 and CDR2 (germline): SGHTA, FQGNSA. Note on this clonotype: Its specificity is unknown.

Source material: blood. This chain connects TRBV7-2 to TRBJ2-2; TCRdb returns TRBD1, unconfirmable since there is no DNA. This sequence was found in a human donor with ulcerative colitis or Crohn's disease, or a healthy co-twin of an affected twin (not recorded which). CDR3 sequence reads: CASSLGQTNTGELFF.